This T cell receptor beta chain derives from a study of blood T cell repertoires in COVID-19. Study context: The samples span acute and convalescent COVID-19 from the United States, Italy and Spain. Nucleic acid was either cDNA or gDNA, and it came from T cells, B-cell-depleted T cells, or PBMCs.

In the original processing: Estimation of nucleated cell counts was performed using reference gene primer amplification. The protocol was immunoSEQ multiplex PCR, while the TCRdb copy is restricted to in-frame clones and leaves out a portion. The V and J calls and the clone size are those of that table, but D and trimming were determined from the DNA. The sample shows some 180,000 clones, about 80% of them seen only once. The CDR3 has 14 residues. Trimming left V 6 bases short and J 6 bases short, with 16 bases between. Per the germline V gene, CDR1 is SGHVS and CDR2 is FNYEAQ. The sequenced material came from peripheral blood. The receptor comes from a man in his sixties with acute or convalescent COVID-19. This chain connects TRBV7-6 to TRBJ2-3; possible D gene TRBD2, 5 bases. The CDR3 DNA is TGTGCCAGCAGGAAGGACTTAAGCGAGGATACGCAGTATTTT. Protein: CASRKDLSEDTQYF.